One and the same sample provided the 4 T cell receptor beta chains below, sequenced in a study of CXCR3-negative and CXCR3-positive naive CD8 T cells. No antigens are known for them. Study-wide results and caveats: CXCR3-expressing naive cells carried TRB CDR3s more hydrophobic than those of CXCR3-negative naive cells.

The method, 5' RACE with UMI labels, was used to prepare the TRB cDNA libraries. Reprocessing the 5' RACE reads, TCRdb reports a single entry for every CDR3 protein and omits DNA. The sample has 55,000 to 70,000 distinct CDR3 sequences. The sequenced sample was naive CXCR3+ CD8+ T cells from blood. As to subset: CD45RO-CCR7+CD27+CD95- naive CD8+ T cells expressing CXCR3 (TNR3+). These receptors came from a human donor in good health. Some clones in this sample may be carry-over from other donors' samples.

The chain recombines TRBV29-1 with TRBJ2-3; TCRdb names TRBD1, which stays unverified in the absence of DNA. The CDR3 totals 11 residues. In germline, CDR1 is SQVTM, CDR2 ANQGSEA. CDR3: CSVVGGDTQYF.

This CDR3 reads CASSEAGHGELFF. The V gene is TRBV6-1, the J gene TRBJ2-2; TCRdb outputs TRBD2, but without DNA this stays unchecked. This CDR3 is built from 13 residues. CDR1 is MNHNS and CDR2 is SASEGT in the germline V gene.

This chain links TRBV6-2 or TRBV6-3 with TRBJ2-2; there is no DNA to check the TCRdb D call of TRBD2. The CDR3 has 11 amino acids. From germline, CDR1 is MNHEY and CDR2 SVGEGT. CDR3 residues: CASSSVRELFF.

This sequence joins TRBV20-1 and TRBJ1-4. The CDR3 extends over 12 amino acids. Germline CDR1 and CDR2: DFQATT and SNEGSKA (reference sequence). This CDR3 is CSASDIDEKLFF.